This T cell receptor (beta chain) was sequenced during a study of patients and donors after allogeneic stem cell transplantation. MiXCR, applied by TCRdb to the RT-PCR reads, yields one record per CDR3 protein. The sample includes about 410,000 distinct CDR3 sequences, roughly 16% of them seen just once. Material for sequencing was blood, either unsorted or a sorted T cell fraction (not recorded which). The receptor was derived from a human donor who was either an allogeneic HSCT recipient or a stem cell or donor lymphocyte infusion donor (not recorded which). It is not recorded whose cells these are; they may come from a transplant donor.

The CDR3: CSARGQGGRNQPQHF. CDR3 coding DNA: TGCAGTGCTAGAGGGCAGGGGGGTAGAAATCAGCCCCAGCATTTT. This chain uses TRBV20-1 with TRBJ1-5, with 7 bases fitting TRBD1. CDR3 length: 15 residues. Losses at the gene ends were 1 base for V and 4 bases for J; bases not matched to a gene: 7. Germline V CDR1 and CDR2: DFQATT, SNEGSKA (reference sequence).